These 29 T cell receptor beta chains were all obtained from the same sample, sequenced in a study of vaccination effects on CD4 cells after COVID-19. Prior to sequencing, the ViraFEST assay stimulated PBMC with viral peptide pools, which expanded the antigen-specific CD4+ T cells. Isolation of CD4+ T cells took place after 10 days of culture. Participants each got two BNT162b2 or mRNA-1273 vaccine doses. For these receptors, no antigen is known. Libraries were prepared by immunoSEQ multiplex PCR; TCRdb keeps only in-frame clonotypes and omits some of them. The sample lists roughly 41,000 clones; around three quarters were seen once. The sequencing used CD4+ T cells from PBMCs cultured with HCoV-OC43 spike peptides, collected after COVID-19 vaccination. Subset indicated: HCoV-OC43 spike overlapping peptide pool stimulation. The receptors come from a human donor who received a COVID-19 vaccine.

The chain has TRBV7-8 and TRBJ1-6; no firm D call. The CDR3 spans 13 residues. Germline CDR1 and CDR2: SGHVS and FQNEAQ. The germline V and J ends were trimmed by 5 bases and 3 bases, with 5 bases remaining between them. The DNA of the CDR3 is TGTGCCAGCAGCCGGGACTATAATTCACCCCTCCACTTT. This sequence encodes CASSRDYNSPLHF. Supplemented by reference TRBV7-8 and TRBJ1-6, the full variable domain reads GAGVSQSPRYKVAKRGQDVALRCDPISGHVSLFWYQQALGQGPEFLTYFQNEAQLDKSGLPSDRFFAERPEGSVSTLKIQRTQQEDSAVYLCASSRDYNSPLHFGNGTRLTVT.

The CDR3 DNA sequence: TGTGCCGGTGGGGGCGACGAGCAGTACTTC. This translates into CAGGGDEQYF. The chain combines TRBV27 with TRBJ2-7; perhaps TRBD1 as D (6 bases). Germline V lookup: CDR1 MNHEY, CDR2 SMNVEV (reference sequence). The CDR3 loop spans 10 amino acids. V lost 11 bases, J lost 5 bases, and 10 bases lay in between.

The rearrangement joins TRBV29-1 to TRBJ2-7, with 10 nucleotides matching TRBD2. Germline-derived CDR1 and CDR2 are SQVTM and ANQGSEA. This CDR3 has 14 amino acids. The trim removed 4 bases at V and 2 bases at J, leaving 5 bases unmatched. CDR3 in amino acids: CSVVTSGEPYEQYF. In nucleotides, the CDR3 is TGCAGCGTTGTAACTAGCGGGGAGCCCTACGAGCAGTACTTC.

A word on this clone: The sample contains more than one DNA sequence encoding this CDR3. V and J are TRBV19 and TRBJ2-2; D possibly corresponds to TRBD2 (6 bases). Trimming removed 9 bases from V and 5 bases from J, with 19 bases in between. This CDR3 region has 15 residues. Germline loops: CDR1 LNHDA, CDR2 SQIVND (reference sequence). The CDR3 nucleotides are TGTGCCAGCCATAATGGTCGGGGGTGGACCGGGGAGCTGTTTTTT. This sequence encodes CASHNGRGWTGELFF.

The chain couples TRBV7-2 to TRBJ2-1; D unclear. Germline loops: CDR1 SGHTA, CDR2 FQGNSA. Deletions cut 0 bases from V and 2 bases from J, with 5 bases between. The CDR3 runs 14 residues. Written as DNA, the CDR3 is TGTGCCAGCAGCTTAGCGAGGACCTACAATGAGCAGTTCTTC. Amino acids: CASSLARTYNEQFF.

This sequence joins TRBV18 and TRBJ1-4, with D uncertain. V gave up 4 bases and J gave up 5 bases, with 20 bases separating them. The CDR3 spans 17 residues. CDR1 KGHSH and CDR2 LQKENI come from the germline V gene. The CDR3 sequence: CASSLLGPGAQNEKLFF. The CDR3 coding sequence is TGTGCCAGCTCACTATTGGGCCCTGGAGCCCAAAATGAAAAACTGTTTTTT.

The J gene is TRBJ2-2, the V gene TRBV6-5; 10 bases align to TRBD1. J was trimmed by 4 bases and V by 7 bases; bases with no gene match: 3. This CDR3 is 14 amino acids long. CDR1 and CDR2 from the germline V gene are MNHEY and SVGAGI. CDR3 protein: CASTWTGGTGELFF. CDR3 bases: TGTGCCAGCACCTGGACAGGGGGCACCGGGGAGCTGTTTTTT.

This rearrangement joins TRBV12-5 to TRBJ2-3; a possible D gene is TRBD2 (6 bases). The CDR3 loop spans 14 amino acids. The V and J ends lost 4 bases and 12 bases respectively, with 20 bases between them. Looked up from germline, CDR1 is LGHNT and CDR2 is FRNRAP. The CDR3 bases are TGTGCTAGTGGTTCCTTCTCTAGCGTAGAGGACCAGTATTTT. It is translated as CASGSFSSVEDQYF.

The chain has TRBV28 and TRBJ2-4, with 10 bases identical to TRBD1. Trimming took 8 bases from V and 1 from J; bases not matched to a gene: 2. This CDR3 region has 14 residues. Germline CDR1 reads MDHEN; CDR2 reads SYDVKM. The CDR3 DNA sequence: TGTGCCAGCCGGACAGGGGGGGCCAAAAACATTCAGTACTTC. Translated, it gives CASRTGGAKNIQYF.

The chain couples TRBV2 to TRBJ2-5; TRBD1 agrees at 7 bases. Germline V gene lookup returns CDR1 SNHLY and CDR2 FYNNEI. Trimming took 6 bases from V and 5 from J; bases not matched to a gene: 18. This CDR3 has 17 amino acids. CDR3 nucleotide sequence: TGTGCCAGCAGCTTAGACAGGGTATTACGGGGTGGGGAGACCCAGTACTTC. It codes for CASSLDRVLRGGETQYF.

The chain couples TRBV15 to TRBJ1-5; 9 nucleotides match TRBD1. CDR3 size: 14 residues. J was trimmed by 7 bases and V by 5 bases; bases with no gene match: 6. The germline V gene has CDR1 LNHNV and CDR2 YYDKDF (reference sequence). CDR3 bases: TGTGCCACCAGCCGGGACAGGGTGTCCCAGCCCCAGCATTTT. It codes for CATSRDRVSQPQHF.

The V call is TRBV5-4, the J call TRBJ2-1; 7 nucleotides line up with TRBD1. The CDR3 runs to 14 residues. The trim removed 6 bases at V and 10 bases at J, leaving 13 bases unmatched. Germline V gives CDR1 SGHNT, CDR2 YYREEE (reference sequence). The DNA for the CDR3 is TGTGCCAGCACCCCAGGGGGTAAACAATGGGAGCAGTTCTTC. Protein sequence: CASTPGGKQWEQFF. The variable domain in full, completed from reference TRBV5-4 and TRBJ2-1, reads ETGVTQSPTHLIKTRGQQVTLRCSSQSGHNTVSWYQQALGQGPQFIFQYYREEENGRGNFPPRFSGLQFPNYSSELNVNALELDDSALYLCASTPGGKQWEQFFGPGTRLTVL.

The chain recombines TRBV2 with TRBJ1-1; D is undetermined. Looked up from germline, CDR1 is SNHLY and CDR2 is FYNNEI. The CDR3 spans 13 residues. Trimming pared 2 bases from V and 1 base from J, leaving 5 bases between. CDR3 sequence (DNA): TGTGCCAGCAGTGAACAGAAGAACACTGAAGCTTTCTTT. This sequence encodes CASSEQKNTEAFF. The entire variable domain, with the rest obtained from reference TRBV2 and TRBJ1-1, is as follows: EPEVTQTPSHQVTQMGQEVILRCVPISNHLYFYWYRQILGQKVEFLVSFYNNEISEKSEIFDDQFSVERPDGSNFTLKIRSTKLEDSAMYFCASSEQKNTEAFFGQGTRLTVV.

In DNA, the CDR3 is TGTGCCAGCAGCCAAGACAGGCGGGACACCGGGGAGCTGTTTTTT. Translation gives CASSQDRRDTGELFF. The rearrangement links TRBV6-5 to TRBJ2-2, with a tentative D call TRBD1 (6 bases). Germline CDR1 and CDR2: MNHEY and SVGAGI. CDR3 length: 15 amino acids. V was clipped by 6 bases and J by 3 bases, with 14 bases between them.

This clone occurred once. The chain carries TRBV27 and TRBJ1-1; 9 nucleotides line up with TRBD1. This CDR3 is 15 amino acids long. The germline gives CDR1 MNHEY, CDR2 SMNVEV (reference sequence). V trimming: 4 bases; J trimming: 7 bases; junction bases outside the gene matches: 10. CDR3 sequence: CASSSSPGTGIEAFF. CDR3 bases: TGTGCCAGCAGTTCTAGTCCCGGGACAGGGATTGAAGCTTTCTTT.

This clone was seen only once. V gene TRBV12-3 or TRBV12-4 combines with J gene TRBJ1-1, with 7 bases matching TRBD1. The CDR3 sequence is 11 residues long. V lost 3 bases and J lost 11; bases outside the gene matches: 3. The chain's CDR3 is CASSLTGQAFF. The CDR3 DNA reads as TGTGCCAGCAGTTTGACAGGGCAGGCTTTCTTT.

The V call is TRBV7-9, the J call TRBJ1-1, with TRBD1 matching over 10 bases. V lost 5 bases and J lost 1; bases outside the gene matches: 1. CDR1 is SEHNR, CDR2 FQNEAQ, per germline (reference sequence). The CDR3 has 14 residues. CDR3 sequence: CASSGQGGNTEAFF. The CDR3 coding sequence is TGTGCCAGCAGCGGACAGGGGGGGAACACTGAAGCTTTCTTT.

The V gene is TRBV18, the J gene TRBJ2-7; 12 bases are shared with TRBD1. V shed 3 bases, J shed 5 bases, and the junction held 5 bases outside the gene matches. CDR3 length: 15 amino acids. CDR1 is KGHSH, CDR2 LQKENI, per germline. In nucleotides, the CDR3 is TGTGCCAGCTCACCGGGACAGGGGGCGGTCGACGAGCAGTACTTC. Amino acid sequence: CASSPGQGAVDEQYF.

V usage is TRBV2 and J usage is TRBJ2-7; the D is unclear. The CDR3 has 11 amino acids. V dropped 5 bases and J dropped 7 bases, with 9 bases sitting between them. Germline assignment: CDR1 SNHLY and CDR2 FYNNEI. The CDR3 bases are TGTGCCAGCAGTAGCTCTTGGGAGCAGTACTTC. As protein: CASSSSWEQYF.

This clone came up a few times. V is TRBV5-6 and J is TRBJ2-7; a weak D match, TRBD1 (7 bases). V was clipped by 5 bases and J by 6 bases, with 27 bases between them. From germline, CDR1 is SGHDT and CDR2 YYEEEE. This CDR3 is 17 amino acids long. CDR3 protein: CASRKRGWRGQTVEQYF. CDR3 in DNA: TGTGCCAGCAGAAAAAGAGGGTGGAGGGGGCAAACGGTCGAGCAGTACTTC.

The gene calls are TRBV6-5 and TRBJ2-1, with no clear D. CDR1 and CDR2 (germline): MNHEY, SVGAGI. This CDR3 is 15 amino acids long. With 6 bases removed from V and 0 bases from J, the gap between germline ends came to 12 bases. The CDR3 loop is CASRNGISSYNEQFF. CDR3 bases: TGTGCCAGCAGGAACGGTATCAGCTCCTACAATGAGCAGTTCTTC.

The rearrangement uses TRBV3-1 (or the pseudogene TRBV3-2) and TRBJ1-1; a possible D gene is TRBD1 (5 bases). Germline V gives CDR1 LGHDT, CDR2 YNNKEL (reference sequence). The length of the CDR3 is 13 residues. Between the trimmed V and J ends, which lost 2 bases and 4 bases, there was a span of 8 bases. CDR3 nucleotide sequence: TGTGCCAGCAGCCAATCGGGGGGCACTGAAGCTTTCTTT. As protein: CASSQSGGTEAFF.

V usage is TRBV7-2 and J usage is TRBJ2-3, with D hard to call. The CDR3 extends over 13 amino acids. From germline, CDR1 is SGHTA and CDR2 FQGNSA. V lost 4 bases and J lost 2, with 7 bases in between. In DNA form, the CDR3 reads TGTGCCAGCAGCTCCGAACCCACAGATACGCAGTATTTT. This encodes CASSSEPTDTQYF.

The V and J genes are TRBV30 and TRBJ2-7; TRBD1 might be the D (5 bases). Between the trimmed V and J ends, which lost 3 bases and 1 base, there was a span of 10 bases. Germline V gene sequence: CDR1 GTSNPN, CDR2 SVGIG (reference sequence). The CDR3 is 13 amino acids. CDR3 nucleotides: TGTGCCTGGAGAGGGGTTACGTCCTACGAGCAGTACTTC. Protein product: CAWRGVTSYEQYF. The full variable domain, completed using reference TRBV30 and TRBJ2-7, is SQTIHQWPATLVQPVGSPLSLECTVEGTSNPNLYWYRQAAGRGLQLLFYSVGIGQISSEVPQNLSASRPQDRQFILSSKKLLLSDSGFYLCAWRGVTSYEQYFGPGTRLTVT.

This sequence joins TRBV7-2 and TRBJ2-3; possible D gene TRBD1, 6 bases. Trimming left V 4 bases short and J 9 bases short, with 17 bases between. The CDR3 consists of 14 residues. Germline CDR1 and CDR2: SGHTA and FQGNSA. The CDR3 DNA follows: TGTGCCAGCAGCTACATAAAGGACAGCAGAACGCAGTATTTT. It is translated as CASSYIKDSRTQYF. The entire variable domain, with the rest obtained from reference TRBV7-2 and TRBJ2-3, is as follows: GAGVSQSPSNKVTEKGKDVELRCDPISGHTALYWYRQSLGQGLEFLIYFQGNSAPDKSGLPSDRFSAERTGGSVSTLTIQRTQQEDSAVYLCASSYIKDSRTQYFGPGTRLTVL.

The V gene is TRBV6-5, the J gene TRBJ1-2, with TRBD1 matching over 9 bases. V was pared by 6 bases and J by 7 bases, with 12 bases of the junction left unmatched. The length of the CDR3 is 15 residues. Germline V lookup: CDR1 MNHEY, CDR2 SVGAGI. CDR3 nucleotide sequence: TGTGCCAGCAGACACCAAAACAGGGGGCGCCTTGGCTACACCTTC. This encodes CASRHQNRGRLGYTF.

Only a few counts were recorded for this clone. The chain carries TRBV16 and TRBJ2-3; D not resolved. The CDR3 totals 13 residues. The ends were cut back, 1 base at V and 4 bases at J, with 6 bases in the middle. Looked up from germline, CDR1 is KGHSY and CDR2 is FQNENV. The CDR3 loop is CASSQYVSDTQYF. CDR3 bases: TGTGCCAGCAGCCAATACGTGTCAGATACGCAGTATTTT.

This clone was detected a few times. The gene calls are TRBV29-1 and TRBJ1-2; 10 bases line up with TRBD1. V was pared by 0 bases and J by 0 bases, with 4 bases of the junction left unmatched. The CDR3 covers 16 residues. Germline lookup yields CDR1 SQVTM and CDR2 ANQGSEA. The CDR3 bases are TGCAGCGTTGAAGATCATGGACAGGGGGCTAACTATGGCTACACCTTC. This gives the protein CSVEDHGQGANYGYTF.

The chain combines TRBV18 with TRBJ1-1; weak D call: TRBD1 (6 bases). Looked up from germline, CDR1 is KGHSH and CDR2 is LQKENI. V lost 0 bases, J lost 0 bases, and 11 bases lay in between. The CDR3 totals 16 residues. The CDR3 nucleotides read TGTGCCAGCTCACCACCGAACGGGGGGCTGAACACTGAAGCTTTCTTT. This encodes CASSPPNGGLNTEAFF.